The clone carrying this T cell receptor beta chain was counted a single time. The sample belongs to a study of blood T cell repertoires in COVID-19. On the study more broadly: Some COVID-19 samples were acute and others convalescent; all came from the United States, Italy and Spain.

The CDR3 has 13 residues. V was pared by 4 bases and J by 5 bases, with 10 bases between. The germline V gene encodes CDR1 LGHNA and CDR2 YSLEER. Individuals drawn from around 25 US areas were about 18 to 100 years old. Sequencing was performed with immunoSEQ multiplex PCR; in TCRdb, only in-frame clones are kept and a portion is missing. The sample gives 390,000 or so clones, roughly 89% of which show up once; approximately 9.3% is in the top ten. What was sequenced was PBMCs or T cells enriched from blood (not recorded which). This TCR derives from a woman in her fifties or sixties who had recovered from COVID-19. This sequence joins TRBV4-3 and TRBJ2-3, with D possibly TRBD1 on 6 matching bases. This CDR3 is CASSPLQGDTQYF. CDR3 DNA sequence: TGCGCCAGCAGCCCATTACAGGGAGATACGCAGTATTTT.